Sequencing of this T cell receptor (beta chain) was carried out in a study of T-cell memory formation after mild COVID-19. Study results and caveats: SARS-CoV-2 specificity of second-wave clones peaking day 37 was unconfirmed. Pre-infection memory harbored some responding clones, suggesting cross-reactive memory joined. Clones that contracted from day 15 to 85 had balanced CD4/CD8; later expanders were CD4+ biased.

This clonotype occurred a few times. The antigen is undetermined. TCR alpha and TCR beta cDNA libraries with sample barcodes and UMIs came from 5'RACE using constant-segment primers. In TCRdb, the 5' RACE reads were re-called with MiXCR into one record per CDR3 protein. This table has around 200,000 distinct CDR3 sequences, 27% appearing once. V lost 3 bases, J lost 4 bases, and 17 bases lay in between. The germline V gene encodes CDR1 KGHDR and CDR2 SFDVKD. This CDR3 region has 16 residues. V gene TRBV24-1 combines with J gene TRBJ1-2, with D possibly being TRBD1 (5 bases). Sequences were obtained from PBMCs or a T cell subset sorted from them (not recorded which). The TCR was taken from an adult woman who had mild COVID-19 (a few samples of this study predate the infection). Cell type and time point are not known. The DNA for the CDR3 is TGTGCCACCAGTGATCCCTTAGTCAGGGACCTCTATGGCTACACCTTC. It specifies CATSDPLVRDLYGYTF.